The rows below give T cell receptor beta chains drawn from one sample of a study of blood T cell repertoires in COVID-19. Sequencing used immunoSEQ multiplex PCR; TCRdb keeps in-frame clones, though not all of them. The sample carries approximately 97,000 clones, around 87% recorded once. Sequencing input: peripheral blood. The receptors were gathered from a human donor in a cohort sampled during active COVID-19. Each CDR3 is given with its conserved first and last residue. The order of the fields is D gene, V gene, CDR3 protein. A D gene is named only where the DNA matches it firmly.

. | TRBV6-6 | CASSYFSWASGNTIYF
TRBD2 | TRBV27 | CASSPRGVANVLTF
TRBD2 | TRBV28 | CATIPSGRYTGELFF
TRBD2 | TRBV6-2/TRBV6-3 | CASSYSRLAGTYEQYF
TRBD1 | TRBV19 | CASSKQQGNSGANVLTF
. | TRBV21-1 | CASSKPRDSFGPIYSNQPQHF
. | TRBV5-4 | CASSSKDRYEQYF
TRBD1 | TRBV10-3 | CAIRTGTDSSEQYF
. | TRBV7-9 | CASSHGGTEAFF
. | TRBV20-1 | CSARDYNEQFF
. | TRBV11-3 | CASSLVSGNQTRDYGYTF
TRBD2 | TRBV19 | CASSPQRTSGSSEQYF
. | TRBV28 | CASSLGGSNYGYTF
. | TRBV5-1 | CASSLEGQGFGYTF
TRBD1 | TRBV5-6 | CASSLGPPGTGAYEQYF
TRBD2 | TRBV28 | CASSLGTSGSTETQYF
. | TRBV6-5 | CASRQGYEQYF